The T cell receptor beta chain under discussion was sequenced for a study of T cells in Graves' hyperthyroidism and ophthalmopathy. The CDR3 runs to 13 residues. The V end was cut by 0 bases, the J end by 5 bases, with 7 bases between. Germline loops: CDR1 LGHDT, CDR2 YNNKEL (reference sequence). Findings and caveats of the study: The authors' 13 V-J model separated ophthalmopathy from stable hyperthyroidism. Blood shared most expanded thyroid clonotypes above 0.001.

TCR beta CDR3 regions were amplified from RNA. When the TCR CDR3 underwent first-round RT-PCR, the HTBI primer set was used. TCRdb passed the multiplex PCR reads through MiXCR, listing each CDR3 protein once. Of approximately 600,000 distinct CDR3 sequences in the sample, about 15% were seen once. Thyroid ultrasound, orbital computed tomography, clinical symptoms, and serum thyroxine and TRAb underpinned diagnoses. PBMCs were obtained from about 9.9 ml fresh peripheral blood. This clonotype was observed at least ten times. Its cognate antigen is unknown. This TCR derives from a woman in her forties with Graves' ophthalmopathy. Input material: blood. V gene TRBV3-1 combines with J gene TRBJ2-5; D remains ambiguous. The CDR3 spells CASSQDIVETQYF. DNA for the CDR3: TGTGCCAGCAGCCAAGACATTGTTGAGACCCAGTACTTC.